Sequencing of this T cell receptor beta chain was carried out in a study of radiotherapy plus CTLA-4 blockade in lung cancer. Turning to the study itself: Objective responses arose in approximately 19% of patients, and 25% to 35% experienced disease control. Whole-study findings and limits: Expansion in blood of tumor-derived TCR clones was seen after radiotherapy plus ipilimumab.

The repertoire was sequenced with immunoSEQ multiplex PCR; TCRdb's copy has only in-frame clones and lacks some. The table has almost 55,000 clones, roughly 80% seen once; the top ten hold 2.5% to 4%. The V segment lost 0 bases and the J segment 6 bases; nucleotides outside the gene matches: 4. The CDR3 spans 15 residues. Germline lookup yields CDR1 PRHDT and CDR2 FYEKMQ (reference sequence). This clone has just a few counts. Its target is unknown. Sequenced here: peripheral blood, sampled from a patient treated with radiotherapy plus ipilimumab. The V and J genes are TRBV13 and TRBJ2-1; 8 positions agree with TRBD2. The TCR comes from a human donor with non-small cell lung cancer who had a partial response to radiotherapy plus ipilimumab. This CDR3 is CASSLGGTSVNEQFF. CDR3 nucleotide sequence: TGTGCCAGCAGCTTAGGTGGGACTAGTGTCAATGAGCAGTTCTTC.